Reported below is one T cell receptor beta chain. These data originate in a study of blood T cell repertoires in COVID-19. As for the study in general: Donors in the United States, Italy and Spain gave samples during acute or convalescent COVID-19. Sample material is recorded as cDNA or gDNA derived from T cells, B-cell-depleted T cells, or PBMCs.

V was trimmed by 4 bases and J by 7 bases, leaving 24 bases between them. CDR3 size: 18 residues. Germline V gene sequence: CDR1 SGHRS, CDR2 YFSETQ. Study processing details: Amplification from reference gene primers served as the basis for estimated nucleated cell counts. The method was immunoSEQ multiplex PCR; TCRdb's version includes in-frame clones alone and lacks a portion of them. V and J calls and clone size follow that table, whereas D and trimming were derived from the DNA. The sample yields 150,000 or so clones, just under 85% seen once. This TCR came from a woman over 75 with acute or convalescent COVID-19. Source material: peripheral blood. V is TRBV5-1 and J is TRBJ1-6, with TRBD1 as a possible D gene (6 bases). In DNA, the CDR3 is TGCGCCAGCAGCCTGAAAGAGGGGGAACCAATCGGAAATTCACCCCTCCACTTT. It translates to CASSLKEGEPIGNSPLHF.